This TCR beta chain was obtained from a study of Graves' ophthalmopathy and Graves' hyperthyroidism. For this clonotype: The junction departs from the called germline gene at one end, perhaps through a read error.

CDR3 regions of TCR beta were amplified from RNA transcripts. First-round RT-PCR employed HTBI primers, with a second-round multiplex PCR after it. Using its own MiXCR run on the multiplex PCR reads, TCRdb lists one record per CDR3 protein. The sample has a few hundred thousand distinct CDR3 sequences, about 35% seen once. Germline CDR1 reads WSHSY; CDR2 reads SAAADI. The CDR3 totals 14 residues. Material: peripheral blood or thyroid tissue (not recorded which). The chain links TRBV10-2 to TRBJ1-1, with a possible D match to TRBD1 (5 bases). The TCR comes from an adult man with Graves' hyperthyroidism. The DNA of the CDR3 is TGTGCCAGCTCACCACAGGATCGGAACACTGAAGCTTTCTTT. This translates into CASSPQDRNTEAFF.